This entry lists 8 T cell receptor beta chains sequenced from one sample in a study of Ad26.COV2.S vaccination and SARS-CoV-2 variants (TCRdb year 2021). The sample's time point, from its label and the paper: individuals recovered from natural SARS-CoV-2 infection. Library construction relied on the immunoSEQ multiplex PCR assay. This immuneACCESS table, as held by TCRdb, lists in-frame sequences with V and J called but not all clones. Of the missing ones, under half trace to an unresolved V gene in checked studies; the others have no known cause. The sample table holds about 350,000 clones, of which about 91% were seen once. Clones ranked in the top ten supply 3% to 5% of the sample. Here the sequenced sample was peripheral blood, taken after recovery from COVID-19. The receptors stem from a human donor who had recovered from COVID-19.

The rearrangement uses TRBV2 and TRBJ1-2; 10 nucleotides agree with TRBD1. The CDR3 has 13 residues. V lost 6 bases to trimming and J lost 5 bases; unmatched junction nucleotides: 3. The V gene's germline CDR1 is SNHLY and CDR2 FYNNEI. The chain's CDR3 is CASRKDRGYGYTF. The CDR3 nucleotides read TGTGCCAGCAGGAAGGACAGGGGGTATGGCTACACCTTC.

A note on this clone: In this CDR3 the conserved last residue, phenylalanine or tryptophan, is missing, so a read error is likely. The DNA is omitted, as the CDR3 cannot be located on it reliably, and the CDR3 follows TCRdb's listing. The chain recombines TRBV5-6 with TRBJ1-1. The CDR3 is 8 residues long, ends included. CDR1 and CDR2 from the germline V gene are SGHDT and YYEEEE. The CDR3 is CASSPLPG.

The chain links TRBV10-3 to TRBJ1-5; D remains ambiguous. The germline V and J ends were trimmed by 6 bases and 9 bases, with 9 bases remaining between them. The CDR3 covers 11 residues. The V gene's germline CDR1 is ENHRY and CDR2 SYGVKD. CDR3 bases: TGTGCCATCAGCTCGGGTGGGCCCCAGCATTTT. Amino acid sequence: CAISSGGPQHF.

The chain employs TRBV7-9 and TRBJ1-4; possible D gene TRBD1, 6 bases. The V end lost 5 bases, the J end lost 6 bases, and 16 bases lay between the germline ends. The CDR3 totals 15 residues. Germline V gene data show CDR1 as SEHNR and CDR2 as FQNEAQ (reference sequence). CDR3 loop: CASSPQQGFDEKLFF. The CDR3, as DNA: TGTGCCAGCAGCCCGCAACAGGGTTTTGATGAAAAACTGTTTTTT.

The chain carries TRBV6-5 and TRBJ1-1; D perhaps matches TRBD1 (6 bases). V lost 8 bases and J lost 2, with 15 bases in between. The length of the CDR3 is 14 residues. From germline, CDR1 is MNHEY and CDR2 SVGAGI. CDR3 region: CASWIRGRNTEAFF. The CDR3 DNA is TGTGCCAGCTGGATAAGGGGGAGAAACACTGAAGCTTTCTTT.

The rearrangement uses TRBV2 and TRBJ1-1; 7 bases agree with TRBD1. CDR1 SNHLY and CDR2 FYNNEI come from the germline V gene. The trim removed 6 bases at V and 6 bases at J, leaving 13 bases unmatched. The CDR3 sequence is 15 residues long. CDR3 region: CASRTGKSKPPEAFF. CDR3 DNA: TGTGCCAGCAGGACAGGGAAGTCCAAACCCCCTGAAGCTTTCTTT.

The chain links TRBV6-1 to TRBJ2-2, with D tentatively TRBD2 (6 bases). Trimming pared 3 bases from V and 5 bases from J, leaving 10 bases between. This CDR3 region has 14 residues. Germline V CDR1 and CDR2: MNHNS, SASEGT. In nucleotides, the CDR3 is TGTGCCAGCAGTGATACGGGGGTAACCGGGGAGCTGTTTTTT. Amino acid sequence: CASSDTGVTGELFF.

The chain recombines TRBV7-3 with TRBJ2-5; D remains ambiguous. The CDR3 sequence is 14 residues long. From germline, CDR1 is SGHTA and CDR2 FQGTGA. V lost 2 bases to trimming and J lost 4 bases, with 11 bases between them. The CDR3 nucleotides are TGTGCCAGCAGCTTAGACCATAGGGCAGAGACCCAGTACTTC. It specifies CASSLDHRAETQYF. Drawing the rest from reference TRBV7-3 and TRBJ2-5, the complete variable domain is GAGVSQTPSNKVTEKGKYVELRCDPISGHTALYWYRQSLGQGPEFLIYFQGTGAADDSGLPNDRFFAVRPEGSVSTLKIQRTERGDSAVYLCASSLDHRAETQYFGPGTRLLVL.